The source of this T cell receptor beta chain is a study of blood T cell repertoires in COVID-19. The wider study: Both acute and convalescent COVID-19 samples were obtained from the United States, Italy and Spain.

This clone was counted only a few times. CDR3 length equals 15 residues. CDR1 ENHRY and CDR2 SYGVKD come from the germline V gene. Trimming removed 2 bases at V and 0 bases at J, with 10 bases between. The method was immunoSEQ multiplex PCR; TCRdb's version includes in-frame clones alone and lacks a portion of them. This table holds roughly 41,000 clones, about 87% found once. This TCR was sampled from a human donor in a cohort sampled during active COVID-19. The sequenced sample consisted of peripheral blood. This sequence joins TRBV10-3 and TRBJ1-1; a weak D match, TRBD1 (6 bases). This CDR3 reads CAISERGHLNTEAFF. CDR3 in DNA: TGTGCCATCAGTGAGCGGGGACACCTGAACACTGAAGCTTTCTTT.